Shown below are 6 T cell receptor beta chains from a single sample sequenced in a study of blood T cell dynamics during melanoma immunotherapy (dated by TCRdb to about 2020). Receptor libraries were prepared by the immunoSEQ multiplex PCR assay. The source is immuneACCESS, and TCRdb retained only in-frame sequences with V and J called. Part of the clones is not carried over; for the studies checked, unresolved V genes explain less than half of this, and the remainder is unexplained. The sample table shows some 10,000 clones, and 85% are seen once. The ten most abundant clones make up around 1% of the sample. This specimen's time point label, interpreted: week 3, after first cycle of checkpoint inhibitor. This specimen was blood, taken from a patient treated with checkpoint blockade. The receptors were sampled from a human donor with melanoma.

The chain carries TRBV5-6 and TRBJ1-6; TRBD1 matches at 8 bases. The CDR3 consists of 14 residues. Germline V gene data show CDR1 as SGHDT and CDR2 as YYEEEE. V was clipped by 4 bases and J by 9 bases; unmatched bases: 6. The CDR3 here is CASSRPDRGSPLHF. CDR3 sequence (DNA): TGTGCCAGCAGCCGACCTGACAGGGGTTCACCCCTCCACTTT.

The chain is built from TRBV18 and TRBJ2-7, with 7 bases aligning to TRBD2. The V gene's germline CDR1 is KGHSH and CDR2 LQKENI. With 2 bases clipped from V and 7 bases from J, the junction kept 11 bases outside the gene matches. The CDR3 extends over 15 amino acids. The CDR3 loop reads CASSPSPAGTREQYF. The CDR3 nucleotides read TGTGCCAGCTCACCAAGTCCAGCGGGGACGAGAGAGCAGTACTTC.

The rearrangement links TRBV6-1 to TRBJ2-1, with D possibly being TRBD2 (7 bases). The germline V gene has CDR1 MNHNS and CDR2 SASEGT. V lost 2 bases and J lost 0, with 11 bases in between. CDR3 length: 16 amino acids. CDR3 sequence reads: CASSEMGGGSYNEQFF. CDR3 bases: TGTGCCAGCAGTGAAATGGGAGGGGGCTCCTACAATGAGCAGTTCTTC.

The CDR3 loop reads CASSFVNYGYTF. The CDR3 DNA reads TGTGCCAGTAGTTTTGTTAACTATGGCTACACCTTC. The chain couples TRBV19 to TRBJ1-2; D gene uncertain. Germline loops: CDR1 LNHDA, CDR2 SQIVND (reference sequence). With 5 bases removed from V and 1 base from J, the gap between germline ends came to 5 bases. There are 12 residues in the CDR3.

This clone was found a few times. The chain combines TRBV2 with TRBJ1-1, with D uncertain. CDR1 and CDR2 from the germline V gene are SNHLY and FYNNEI. The CDR3 sequence is 13 residues long. V lost 6 bases and J 5 bases, leaving 13 bases between the germline ends. The CDR3 DNA sequence: TGTGCCAGCAGGGAGTGGGGAAAAACTGAAGCTTTCTTT. Its protein product is CASREWGKTEAFF.

This chain connects TRBV6-4 to TRBJ1-1; the D gene is possibly TRBD1 (5 bases). The V end lost 2 bases, the J end lost 2 bases, and 6 bases lay between the germline ends. The CDR3 is 13 residues long. Germline V gives CDR1 MRHNA, CDR2 SNTAGT. The CDR3 is CASSDRDNTEAFF. The CDR3 coding sequence is TGTGCCAGCAGTGACCGGGACAACACTGAAGCTTTCTTT.